Shown below are 21 T cell receptor beta chains from a single sample sequenced in a study of T-cell reconstitution after alpha-beta-depleted transplantation in children. Unique molecular identifiers were incorporated into the prepared TCRbeta library. TCRdb processed the PCR reads anew with MiXCR; each CDR3 protein has one entry. Altogether some 600,000 distinct CDR3 sequences are present, over 15% being singletons, with the ten largest covering about 1.1%. The input for sequencing was PBMCs from the stem cell graft donor, taken from the stem cell graft. These receptors were collected from a human donor who donated a stem cell graft to a child with acute myeloid leukemia.

This clonotype showed up many times. The V call is TRBV5-1, the J call TRBJ1-2, with 7 nucleotides matching TRBD1. Germline trimming cut 4 bases from V and 3 bases from J; bases unmatched to any gene: 12. Germline values: CDR1 SGHRS, CDR2 YFSETQ. This CDR3 is 16 amino acids long. CDR3: CASSPGGTATDYGYTF. The CDR3 DNA is TGCGCCAGCAGCCCTGGCGGGACAGCTACCGACTATGGCTACACCTTC.

Points on this clonotype: The junction differs from germline at one of its ends, possibly a read error. The chain is built from TRBV15 and TRBJ2-1, with 13 bases lining up with TRBD2. The germline V gene has CDR1 LNHNV and CDR2 YYDKDF (reference sequence). The CDR3 consists of 18 residues. CDR3 sequence (DNA): TGTGCCACCAGCACCCATCCCGGGACTAGCGGGACCTACAATGAGCGGTTCTTC. Its translation: CATSTHPGTSGTYNERFF.

This chain uses TRBV6-2 or TRBV6-3 with TRBJ1-5; the match to TRBD1 covers 9 bases. Germline CDR1 is MNHEY and CDR2 is SVGEGT. The CDR3 length is 16 residues. Unmatched junction bases numbered 4, after V lost 2 bases and J lost 2 bases. The CDR3 sequence: CASSYPDRGGNQPQHF. The CDR3 nucleotides are TGTGCCAGCAGTTACCCGGACAGGGGAGGCAATCAGCCCCAGCATTTT.

This clonotype was seen a few times. The CDR3 nucleotides read TGCAGTGCTGAGGGGTGGGACAATGAGCAGTTCTTC. Translating gives CSAEGWDNEQFF. This chain uses TRBV20-1 with TRBJ2-1; D assignment may be TRBD1 or TRBD2 (5 bases each). Deletions cut 5 bases from V and 5 bases from J, with 10 bases between. The germline gives CDR1 DFQATT, CDR2 SNEGSKA (reference sequence). The CDR3 totals 12 residues.

Comment on this clonotype: One base away lies a much larger clone, so this may be a sequencing read error. This chain connects TRBV29-1 to TRBJ2-7; TRBD1 might be the D (6 bases). Germline CDR1 SQVTM, CDR2 ANQGSEA. This CDR3 comprises 13 residues. V gave up 6 bases and J gave up 4 bases, with 16 bases separating them. This CDR3 reads CSVSRGASYEQYF. The CDR3 DNA reads as TGCAGCGTGTCCAGGGGCGCATCTTACGAGCAGTACTTC.

This clonotype was counted at least ten times. The chain uses TRBV20-1 and TRBJ2-3, with unresolved D. Germline CDR1 DFQATT, CDR2 SNEGSKA (reference sequence). The CDR3 consists of 12 residues. V lost 5 bases and J lost 0, with 6 bases in between. This CDR3 is CSAASSTDTQYF. The DNA of the CDR3 is TGCAGTGCTGCAAGTAGCACAGATACGCAGTATTTT.

This clonotype was counted many times. This chain connects TRBV6-5 to TRBJ2-2, with D perhaps given as TRBD1 or TRBD2 (5 bases each). V was cut by 2 bases and J by 7 bases, with 17 bases left in between. CDR1 MNHEY and CDR2 SVGAGI come from the germline V gene. There are 16 residues in the CDR3. The CDR3 spells CASSYAFRDGGGELFF. The CDR3 DNA sequence: TGTGCCAGCAGTTACGCATTCCGGGACGGAGGCGGGGAGCTGTTTTTT.

This clonotype was seen repeatedly, ten times or more. At one of its ends the junction is not consistent with the germline gene, which may arise from a read error. J is TRBJ1-5 and V is TRBV7-6; D is perhaps TRBD1 (6 bases). CDR1 SGHVS and CDR2 FNYEAQ come from the germline V gene. The CDR3 consists of 14 residues. This chain's CDR3 is CASSKRGTGQPQHF. CDR3 DNA sequence: TGTGCTAGCAGCAAGAGGGGGACGGGTCAGCCCCAGCATTTT.

This clonotype came up a few times. V is TRBV5-1 and J is TRBJ1-1, with TRBD1 identical over 8 bases. Germline assignment: CDR1 SGHRS and CDR2 YFSETQ. This CDR3 spans 17 amino acids. With V trimmed by 3 bases and J by 0 bases, 10 bases remained unmatched. CDR3: CASSSGQGGLLNTEAFF. CDR3 in DNA: TGCGCCAGCAGCTCAGGACAGGGAGGCCTCCTGAACACTGAAGCTTTCTTT.

This chain joins TRBV20-1 and TRBJ2-3, with 7 nucleotides matching TRBD2. The CDR3 consists of 15 residues. The V and J ends lost 5 bases and 4 bases, in that order; junction bases with no gene match: 12. The V gene's germline CDR1 is DFQATT and CDR2 SNEGSKA (reference sequence). The CDR3 DNA follows: TGCAGTGCTCACCCCGGAGCGGGAAGCCCAGATACGCAGTATTTT. Its protein product is CSAHPGAGSPDTQYF.

As for this clonotype: A much larger clone differs from this one at a single base, so this may be a read error. This sequence joins TRBV5-5 and TRBJ1-1; D remains ambiguous. The V gene's germline CDR1 is SGHKS and CDR2 YYEKEE (reference sequence). The CDR3 consists of 10 residues. CDR3 loop: CASGGQVAVF. The CDR3 DNA reads as TGTGCCAGCGGCGGGCAGGTAGCTGTCTTT.

Many counts were recorded for this clonotype. V gene TRBV20-1 combines with J gene TRBJ2-3; no clear D gene. Germline V CDR1 and CDR2: DFQATT, SNEGSKA (reference sequence). Trimming pared 3 bases from V and 9 bases from J, leaving 25 bases between. This CDR3 region has 16 residues. CDR3 sequence reads: CSARGLLNLPLYTQYF. CDR3 DNA: TGCAGTGCTAGGGGCTTGTTGAACCTCCCCCTTTACACGCAGTATTTT.

Details on this clonotype: A read error may be the cause here, since a much bigger clone is one base away. The missing conserved phenylalanine or tryptophan at the end of this CDR3 makes a read error likely. The chain links TRBV7-2 to TRBJ1-1; maybe TRBD1 (6 bases). The germline CDR1 and CDR2 sequences are SGHTA and FQGNSA. The CDR3 totals 15 residues. Between the trimmed V and J ends, which lost 1 base and 2 bases, there was a span of 11 bases. The CDR3 sequence is CASSLVGGSNTEAFS. The DNA of the CDR3 is TGTGCCAGCAGCTTAGTTGGGGGCTCCAACACTGAAGCTTTCTCT.

Many counts were recorded for this clonotype. The chain has TRBV29-1 and TRBJ2-7; no firm D call. The CDR3 length is 10 residues. Germline V lookup: CDR1 SQVTM, CDR2 ANQGSEA. The V gene lost 5 bases and the J gene lost 9 bases, with 11 bases spanning the gap. The CDR3 DNA is TGCAGCGTTCGATCCATGGGGCAGTACTTC. It yields the protein CSVRSMGQYF.

This clonotype was counted ten times or more. The rearrangement joins TRBV5-1 to TRBJ2-2; the D gene is possibly TRBD2 (6 bases). This CDR3 has 15 residues. With 4 bases removed from V and 4 bases from J, the gap between germline ends came to 14 bases. Germline V CDR1 and CDR2: SGHRS, YFSETQ. The CDR3 here is CASSILEGATGELFF. The CDR3 nucleotides are TGCGCCAGCAGCATTTTGGAGGGAGCCACCGGGGAGCTGTTTTTT. The full variable domain, in which reference TRBV5-1 and TRBJ2-2 provide the parts outside the CDR3, is KAGVTQTPRYLIKTRGQQVTLSCSPISGHRSVSWYQQTPGQGLQFLFEYFSETQRNKGNFPGRFSGRQFSNSRSEMNVSTLELGDSALYLCASSILEGATGELFFGEGSRLTVL.

This clonotype was seen a few times. The V and J genes are TRBV7-8 and TRBJ2-1, with 8 bases aligning to TRBD1. Trimming cost V 2 bases and J 2 bases; bases outside gene matches: 2. The CDR3 length is 15 residues. Germline V lookup: CDR1 SGHVS, CDR2 FQNEAQ. CDR3 protein: CASSLKTGAYNEQFF. For the CDR3, the DNA is TGTGCCAGCAGCTTAAAGACAGGGGCCTACAATGAGCAGTTCTTC.

Worth noting for this clonotype: Just one base apart from a much larger clone, this may be a read error. The chain links TRBV29-1 to TRBJ2-7; either TRBD1 or TRBD2 may fit D (5 bases each). Germline CDR1 is SQVTM and CDR2 is ANQGSEA. Trimming cost V 6 bases and J 0 bases, with 9 bases left between them. The CDR3 spans 12 residues. This CDR3 is CSVGTDSYEQYF. Here the CDR3 DNA reads TGCAGCGTGGGGACGGACTCCTACGAGCAGTACTTC.

A single count supports this clonotype. CDR3 loop: CSVADRGAEAFF. In DNA, the CDR3 is TGCAGCGTTGCCGATCGAGGGGCTGAAGCTTTCTTT. The chain carries TRBV29-1 and TRBJ1-1; TRBD1 is a possible D gene (5 bases). Germline V gene data show CDR1 as SQVTM and CDR2 as ANQGSEA. This CDR3 spans 12 amino acids. The V end lost 4 bases, the J end lost 6 bases, and 12 bases lay between the germline ends.

This clonotype was picked up many times. The chain recombines TRBV12-3 or TRBV12-4 with TRBJ1-4; D call uncertain. The CDR3 length is 14 residues. Trimming took 3 bases from V and 4 from J, leaving 9 bases between them. The CDR3 DNA is TGTGCCAGCAGTTTTGGAGTCTTTAATGAAAAACTGTTTTTT. It yields the protein CASSFGVFNEKLFF.

The CDR3 sequence is CASSLLGTGIMNTEAFF. CDR3 bases: TGTGCCAGCAGCCTGCTTGGGACAGGTATCATGAACACTGAAGCTTTCTTT. This sequence joins TRBV11-2 and TRBJ1-1, with 8 bases lining up with TRBD1. The CDR3 has 17 amino acids. After removal of 5 bases from V and 0 bases from J, the junction contained 11 bases not matched to a gene. The V gene's germline CDR1 is SGHAT and CDR2 FQNNGV.

This clonotype was recorded many times. This rearrangement joins TRBV20-1 to TRBJ1-1, with D maybe TRBD1 (5 bases). The germline gives CDR1 DFQATT, CDR2 SNEGSKA (reference sequence). CDR3 length: 14 amino acids. Trimming stripped 5 bases from V and 0 bases from J, with 13 bases between. In nucleotides, the CDR3 is TGCAGTGCTGTCCAGGCAGGGCTGAACACTGAAGCTTTCTTT. It codes for CSAVQAGLNTEAFF.